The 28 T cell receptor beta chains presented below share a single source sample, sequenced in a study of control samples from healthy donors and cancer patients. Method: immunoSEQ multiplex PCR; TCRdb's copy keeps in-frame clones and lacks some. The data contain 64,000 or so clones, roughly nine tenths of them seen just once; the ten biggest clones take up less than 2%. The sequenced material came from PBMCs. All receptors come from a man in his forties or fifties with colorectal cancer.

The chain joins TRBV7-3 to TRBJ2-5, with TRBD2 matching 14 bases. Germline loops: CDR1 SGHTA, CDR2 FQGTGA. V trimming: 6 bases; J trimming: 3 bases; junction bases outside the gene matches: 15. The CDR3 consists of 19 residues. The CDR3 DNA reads TGTGCCAGCAGACCAGGGATACGGACTAGCGGGGGGCCAAAAGAGACCCAGTACTTC. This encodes CASRPGIRTSGGPKETQYF. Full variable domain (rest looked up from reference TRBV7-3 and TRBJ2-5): GAGVSQTPSNKVTEKGKYVELRCDPISGHTALYWYRQSLGQGPEFLIYFQGTGAADDSGLPNDRFFAVRPEGSVSTLKIQRTERGDSAVYLCASRPGIRTSGGPKETQYFGPGTRLLVL.

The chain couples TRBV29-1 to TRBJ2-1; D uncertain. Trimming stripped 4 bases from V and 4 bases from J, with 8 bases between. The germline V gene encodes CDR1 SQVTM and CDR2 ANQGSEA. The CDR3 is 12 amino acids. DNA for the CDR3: TGCAGCGTTGGAGCAGGTTACAATGAGCAGTTCTTC. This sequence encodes CSVGAGYNEQFF.

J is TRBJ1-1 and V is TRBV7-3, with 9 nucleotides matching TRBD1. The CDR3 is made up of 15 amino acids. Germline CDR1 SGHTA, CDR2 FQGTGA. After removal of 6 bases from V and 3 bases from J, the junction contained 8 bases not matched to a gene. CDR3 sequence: CASRSGTGWDTEAFF. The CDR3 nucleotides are TGTGCCAGCAGGTCCGGGACAGGGTGGGACACTGAAGCTTTCTTT.

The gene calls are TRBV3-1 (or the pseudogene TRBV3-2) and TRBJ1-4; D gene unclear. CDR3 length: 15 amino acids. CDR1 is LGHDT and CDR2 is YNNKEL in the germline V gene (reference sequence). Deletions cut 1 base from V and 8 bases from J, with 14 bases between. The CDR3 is CASSQAGMRSEKLFF. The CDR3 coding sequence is TGTGCCAGCAGCCAAGCAGGAATGCGGTCCGAAAAACTGTTTTTT.

The CDR3 loop is CASSGTGGRYEQYF. The CDR3 DNA reads as TGTGCCAGCAGCGGAACAGGGGGCAGGTACGAGCAGTACTTC. The chain uses TRBV9 and TRBJ2-7, with TRBD1 matching over 9 bases. This CDR3 contains 14 residues. Looked up from germline, CDR1 is SGDLS and CDR2 is YYNGEE. The V and J ends lost 3 bases and 4 bases, in that order; junction bases with no gene match: 5.

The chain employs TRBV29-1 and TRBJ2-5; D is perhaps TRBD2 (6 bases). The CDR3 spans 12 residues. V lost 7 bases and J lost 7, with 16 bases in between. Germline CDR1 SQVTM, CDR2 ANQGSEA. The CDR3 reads CSAGTDFGTQYF. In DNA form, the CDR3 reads TGCAGCGCGGGGACTGACTTCGGGACCCAGTACTTC.

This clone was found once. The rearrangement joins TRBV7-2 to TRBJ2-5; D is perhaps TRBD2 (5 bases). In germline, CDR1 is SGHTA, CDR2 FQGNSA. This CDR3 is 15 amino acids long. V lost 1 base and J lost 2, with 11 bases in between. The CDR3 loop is CASSLERGSQETQYF. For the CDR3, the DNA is TGTGCCAGCAGCTTAGAACGGGGATCACAAGAGACCCAGTACTTC. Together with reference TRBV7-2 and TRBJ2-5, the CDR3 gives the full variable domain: GAGVSQSPSNKVTEKGKDVELRCDPISGHTALYWYRQSLGQGLEFLIYFQGNSAPDKSGLPSDRFSAERTGGSVSTLTIQRTQQEDSAVYLCASSLERGSQETQYFGPGTRLLVL.

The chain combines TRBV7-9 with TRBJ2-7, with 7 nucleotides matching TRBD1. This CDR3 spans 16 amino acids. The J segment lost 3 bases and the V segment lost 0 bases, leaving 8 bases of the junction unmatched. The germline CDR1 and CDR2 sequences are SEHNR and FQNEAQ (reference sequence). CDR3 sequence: CASSLAVRAGGYEQYF. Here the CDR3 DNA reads TGTGCCAGCAGCTTAGCGGTCAGGGCAGGGGGCTACGAGCAGTACTTC. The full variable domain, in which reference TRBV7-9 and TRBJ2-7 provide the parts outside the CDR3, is DTGVSQNPRHKITKRGQNVTFRCDPISEHNRLYWYRQTLGQGPEFLTYFQNEAQLEKSRLLSDRFSAERPKGSFSTLEIQRTEQGDSAMYLCASSLAVRAGGYEQYFGPGTRLTVT.

The CDR3 DNA is TGCGCCAGCAGTGTTGGTAGCGGGGGGCCCCTGGGAGAGCAGTACTTC. It is translated as CASSVGSGGPLGEQYF. The chain links TRBV4-1 to TRBJ2-7; 10 bases are shared with TRBD2. The CDR3 is 16 amino acids. Trimming took 6 bases from V and 7 from J; bases not matched to a gene: 15. From germline, CDR1 is MGHRA and CDR2 YSYEKL.

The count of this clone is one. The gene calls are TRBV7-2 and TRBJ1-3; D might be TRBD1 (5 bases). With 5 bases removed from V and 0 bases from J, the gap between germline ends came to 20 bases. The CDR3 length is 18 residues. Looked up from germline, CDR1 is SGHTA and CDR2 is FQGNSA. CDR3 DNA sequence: TGTGCCAGCAGCCCCGGGGGGGGGTCCCGTTACTCTGGAAACACCATATATTTT. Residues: CASSPGGGSRYSGNTIYF.

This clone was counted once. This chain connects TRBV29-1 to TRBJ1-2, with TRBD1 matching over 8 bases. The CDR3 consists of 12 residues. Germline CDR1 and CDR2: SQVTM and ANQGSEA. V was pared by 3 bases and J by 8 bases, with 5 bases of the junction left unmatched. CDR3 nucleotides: TGCAGCGTTGAGAGGACAGGGAAAGGCTACACCTTC. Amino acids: CSVERTGKGYTF.

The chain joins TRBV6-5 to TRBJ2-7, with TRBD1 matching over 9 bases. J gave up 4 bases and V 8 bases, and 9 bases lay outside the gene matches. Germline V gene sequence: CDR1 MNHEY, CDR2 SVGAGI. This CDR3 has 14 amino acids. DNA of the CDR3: TGTGCCAGCCGGGACAGGGAGAGATCTTACGAGCAGTACTTC. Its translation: CASRDRERSYEQYF.

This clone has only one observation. The CDR3 nucleotides read TGTGCCAGCAGCGGACAGGGAGCTACTGAAGCTTTCTTT. Encoded protein: CASSGQGATEAFF. This chain connects TRBV2 to TRBJ1-1; TRBD1 matches at 8 bases. The trim removed 6 bases at V and 5 bases at J, leaving 5 bases unmatched. Per germline, CDR1 SNHLY and CDR2 FYNNEI. This CDR3 region has 13 residues.

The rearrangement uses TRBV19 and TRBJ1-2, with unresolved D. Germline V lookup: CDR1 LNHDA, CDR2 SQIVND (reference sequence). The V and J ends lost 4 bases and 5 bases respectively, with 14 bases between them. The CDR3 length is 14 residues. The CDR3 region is CASSRNSPLYGYTF. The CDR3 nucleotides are TGTGCCAGTAGTAGGAACAGCCCACTATATGGCTACACCTTC. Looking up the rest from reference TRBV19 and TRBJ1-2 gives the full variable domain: DGGITQSPKYLFRKEGQNVTLSCEQNLNHDAMYWYRQDPGQGLRLIYYSQIVNDFQKGDIAEGYSVSREKKESFPLTVTSAQKNPTAFYLCASSRNSPLYGYTFGSGTRLTVV.

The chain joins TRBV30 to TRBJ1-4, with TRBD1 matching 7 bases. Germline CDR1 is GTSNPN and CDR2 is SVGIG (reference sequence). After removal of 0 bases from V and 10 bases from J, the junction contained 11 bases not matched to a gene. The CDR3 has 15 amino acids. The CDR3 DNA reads TGTGCCTGGAGTGTACAGACAGGGAGTTTAGGAAAACTGTTTTTT. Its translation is CAWSVQTGSLGKLFF.

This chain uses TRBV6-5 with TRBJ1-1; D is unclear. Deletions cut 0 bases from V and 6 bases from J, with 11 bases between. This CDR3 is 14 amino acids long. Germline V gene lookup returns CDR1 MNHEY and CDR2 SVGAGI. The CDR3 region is CASSYSGKRPEAFF. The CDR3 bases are TGTGCCAGCAGTTACTCAGGGAAGAGGCCTGAAGCTTTCTTT.

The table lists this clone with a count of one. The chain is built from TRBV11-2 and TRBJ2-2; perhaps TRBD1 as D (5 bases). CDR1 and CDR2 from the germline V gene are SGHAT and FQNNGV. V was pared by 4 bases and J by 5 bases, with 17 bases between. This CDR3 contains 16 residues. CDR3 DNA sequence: TGTGCCAGCAGCTCCCCTAGGGGTAGGCGAACCGGGGAGCTGTTTTTT. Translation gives CASSSPRGRRTGELFF. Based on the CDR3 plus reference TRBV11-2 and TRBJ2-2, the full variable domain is EAGVAQSPRYKIIEKRQSVAFWCNPISGHATLYWYQQILGQGPKLLIQFQNNGVVDDSQLPKDRFSAERLKGVDSTLKIQPAKLEDSAVYLCASSSPRGRRTGELFFGEGSRLTVL.

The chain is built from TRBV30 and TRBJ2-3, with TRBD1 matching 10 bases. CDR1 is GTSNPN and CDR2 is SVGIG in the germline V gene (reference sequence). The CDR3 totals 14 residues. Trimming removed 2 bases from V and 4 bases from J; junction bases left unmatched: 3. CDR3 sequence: CAWSRDRGPDTQYF. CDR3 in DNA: TGTGCCTGGAGTCGGGACAGGGGCCCAGATACGCAGTATTTT.

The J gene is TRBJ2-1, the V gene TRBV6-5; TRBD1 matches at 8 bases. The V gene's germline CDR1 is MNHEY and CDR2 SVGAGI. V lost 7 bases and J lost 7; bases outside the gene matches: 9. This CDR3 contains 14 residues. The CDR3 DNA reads TGTGCCAGCACCACGGGCCAGGGGGCGAATGAGCAGTTCTTC. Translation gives CASTTGQGANEQFF.

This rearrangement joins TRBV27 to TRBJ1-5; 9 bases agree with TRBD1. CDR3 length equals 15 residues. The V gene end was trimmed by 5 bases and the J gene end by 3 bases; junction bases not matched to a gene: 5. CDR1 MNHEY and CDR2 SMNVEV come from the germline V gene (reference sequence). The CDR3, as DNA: TGTGCCAGCAGTCGGGGACAGGGAATCAATCAGCCCCAGCATTTT. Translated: CASSRGQGINQPQHF.

The DNA of the CDR3 is TGTGCCAGCAGTGACATTAGGTCGGTTGAAAAACTGTTTTTT. Protein sequence: CASSDIRSVEKLFF. The J gene is TRBJ1-4, the V gene TRBV2; D uncertain. Germline lookup yields CDR1 SNHLY and CDR2 FYNNEI. The CDR3 sequence is 14 residues long. V lost 3 bases, J lost 7 bases, and 12 bases lay in between. The full variable domain, with the rest looked up from reference TRBV2 and TRBJ1-4, is EPEVTQTPSHQVTQMGQEVILRCVPISNHLYFYWYRQILGQKVEFLVSFYNNEISEKSEIFDDQFSVERPDGSNFTLKIRSTKLEDSAMYFCASSDIRSVEKLFFGSGTQLSVL.

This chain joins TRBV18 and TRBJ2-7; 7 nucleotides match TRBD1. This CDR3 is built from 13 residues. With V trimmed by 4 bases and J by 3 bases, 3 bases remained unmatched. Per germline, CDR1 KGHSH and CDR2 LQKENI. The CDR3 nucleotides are TGTGCCAGCTCACGGGCAGGGGGCTACGAGCAGTACTTC. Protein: CASSRAGGYEQYF.

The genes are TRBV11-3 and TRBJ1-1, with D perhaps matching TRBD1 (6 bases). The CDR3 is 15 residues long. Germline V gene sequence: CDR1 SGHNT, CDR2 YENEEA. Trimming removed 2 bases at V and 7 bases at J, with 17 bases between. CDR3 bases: TGTGCCAGCAGCTTATCGCCACAGGGTTTGGTTGAAGCTTTCTTT. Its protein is CASSLSPQGLVEAFF.

The CDR3 is CASKGLVSEQFF. For the CDR3, the DNA is TGCGCCAGCAAAGGACTAGTGAGTGAGCAGTTCTTC. The V gene is TRBV10-2, the J gene TRBJ2-1, with TRBD2 identical over 7 bases. Germline V CDR1 and CDR2: WSHSY, SAAADI. The CDR3 runs 12 residues. V shed 7 bases and J 9 bases; nucleotides not matched to a gene: 6.

DNA of the CDR3: TGTGCCAGCAGCCCCGGCGCAGATACGCAGTATTTT. It specifies CASSPGADTQYF. The chain recombines TRBV5-6 with TRBJ2-3; D gene ambiguous. V gave up 4 bases and J gave up 4 bases, with 7 bases separating them. The CDR3 has 12 amino acids. Germline V gene sequence: CDR1 SGHDT, CDR2 YYEEEE.

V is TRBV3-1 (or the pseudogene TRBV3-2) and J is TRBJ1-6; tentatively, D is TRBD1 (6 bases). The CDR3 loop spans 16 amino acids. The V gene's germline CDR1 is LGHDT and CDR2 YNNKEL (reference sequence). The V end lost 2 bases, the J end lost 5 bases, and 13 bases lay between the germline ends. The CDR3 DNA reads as TGTGCCAGCAGCCAATTTTTGCAGGGGAATAATTCACCCCTCCACTTT. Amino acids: CASSQFLQGNNSPLHF.

The CDR3 region has the DNA TGCGCCAGCAGCTATCAGGACAGCTACGAGCAGTACTTC. Translated, it gives CASSYQDSYEQYF. The J gene is TRBJ2-7, the V gene TRBV5-1, with D possibly TRBD1 on 6 matching bases. Trimming removed 3 bases from V and 3 bases from J, with 10 bases in between. This CDR3 is 13 amino acids long. Germline values: CDR1 SGHRS, CDR2 YFSETQ.

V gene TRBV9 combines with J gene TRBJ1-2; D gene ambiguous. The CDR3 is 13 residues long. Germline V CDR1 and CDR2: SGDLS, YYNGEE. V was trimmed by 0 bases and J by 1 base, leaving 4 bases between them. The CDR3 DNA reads TGTGCCAGCAGCGTAGTAAGTAACTATGGCTACACCTTC. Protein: CASSVVSNYGYTF.